These T cell receptor beta chains were read from a single sample in a study of cytomegalovirus exposure and HLA in healthy donors. Data came from immunoSEQ multiplex PCR; TCRdb stores just in-frame clones and leaves some out. The repertoire holds about 300,000 clones, with approximately 90% as singletons. Source material: PBMCs. The source of these receptors is a man aged 40-50 years in good health and CMV-seropositive. CDR3s include the opening cysteine and the closing phenylalanine or tryptophan. Fields, in order: J gene, clone size, D gene, V gene, CDR3 protein, CDR3 DNA. The D gene is left open where the match is weak. Clone size is not always given. Where it is, it says once, few, many or a class for expanded clones.

J gene: TRBJ1-2
clone size: NA
D gene: NA
V gene: TRBV28
CDR3 protein: CASSPTGIGYTF
CDR3 DNA: TGTGCCAGCAGTCCAACAGGAATTGGCTACACCTTC

J gene: TRBJ2-5
clone size: NA
D gene: TRBD2
V gene: TRBV27
CDR3 protein: CASAGLAVQETQYF
CDR3 DNA: TGTGCCAGCGCGGGACTAGCGGTTCAAGAGACCCAGTACTTC

J gene: TRBJ2-1
clone size: NA
D gene: NA
V gene: TRBV28
CDR3 protein: CASSYGRRNEQFF
CDR3 DNA: TGTGCCAGCAGTTACGGGAGAAGAAATGAGCAGTTCTTC

J gene: TRBJ2-6
clone size: NA
D gene: TRBD1
V gene: TRBV5-5
CDR3 protein: CASSLGTDLSSGANVLTF
CDR3 DNA: TGTGCCAGCAGCCTCGGGACAGATCTCTCCTCTGGGGCCAACGTCCTGACTTTC

J gene: TRBJ1-1
clone size: NA
D gene: NA
V gene: TRBV28
CDR3 protein: CASSAAATANTEAFF
CDR3 DNA: TGTGCCAGCAGTGCCGCCGCGACAGCGAACACTGAAGCTTTCTTT

J gene: TRBJ2-3
clone size: NA
D gene: NA
V gene: TRBV2
CDR3 protein: CASRALAGGTDTQYF
CDR3 DNA: TGTGCCAGCAGGGCCCTAGCTGGGGGCACAGATACGCAGTATTTT

J gene: TRBJ2-3
clone size: NA
D gene: NA
V gene: TRBV2
CDR3 protein: CASSEAYTDTQYF
CDR3 DNA: TGTGCCAGCAGTGAAGCGTACACAGATACGCAGTATTTT

J gene: TRBJ1-1
clone size: few
D gene: TRBD1
V gene: TRBV10-3
CDR3 protein: CAIRGQQGTEAFF
CDR3 DNA: TGTGCCATCAGGGGACAGCAGGGAACTGAAGCTTTCTTT

J gene: TRBJ2-7
clone size: NA
D gene: NA
V gene: TRBV6-5
CDR3 protein: CASSGSQVRYF
CDR3 DNA: TGTGCCAGCAGTGGGTCCCAGGTTCGGTACTTC

J gene: TRBJ2-5
clone size: NA
D gene: TRBD1
V gene: TRBV5-1
CDR3 protein: CASSWGTGRAETQYF
CDR3 DNA: TGCGCCAGCAGCTGGGGGACAGGGCGAGCGGAGACCCAGTACTTC

J gene: TRBJ2-7
clone size: NA
D gene: TRBD1
V gene: TRBV18
CDR3 protein: CASSPVKGAEQYF
CDR3 DNA: TGTGCCAGCTCACCGGTAAAGGGGGCCGAGCAGTACTTC

J gene: TRBJ2-7
clone size: NA
D gene: TRBD2
V gene: TRBV28
CDR3 protein: CASSLGGSRSYEQYF
CDR3 DNA: TGTGCCAGCAGTTTAGGCGGGAGCCGTTCCTACGAGCAGTACTTC

J gene: TRBJ1-1
clone size: NA
D gene: NA
V gene: TRBV11-3
CDR3 protein: CASSFGGGTEAFF
CDR3 DNA: TGTGCCAGCAGCTTCGGGGGAGGCACTGAAGCTTTCTTT

J gene: TRBJ2-7
clone size: NA
D gene: TRBD2
V gene: TRBV4-1
CDR3 protein: CASSLDLAAYEQYF
CDR3 DNA: TGCGCCAGCAGCCTGGACCTAGCGGCCTACGAGCAGTACTTC

J gene: TRBJ1-3
clone size: NA
D gene: NA
V gene: TRBV7-3
CDR3 protein: CASSISHNTGNTIYF
CDR3 DNA: TGTGCCAGCAGCATCTCCCACAACACTGGAAACACCATATATTTT

J gene: TRBJ2-6
clone size: NA
D gene: NA
V gene: TRBV27
CDR3 protein: CASRASGANVLTF
CDR3 DNA: TGTGCCAGCAGAGCCTCTGGGGCCAACGTCCTGACTTTC

J gene: TRBJ1-1
clone size: NA
D gene: TRBD1
V gene: TRBV4-3
CDR3 protein: CASSPDRATNTEAFF
CDR3 DNA: TGCGCCAGCAGCCCGGACAGGGCAACGAACACTGAAGCTTTCTTT

J gene: TRBJ2-1
clone size: NA
D gene: TRBD1
V gene: TRBV30
CDR3 protein: CAWSVQGTGGNEQFF
CDR3 DNA: TGTGCCTGGAGTGTGCAAGGGACAGGGGGGAATGAGCAGTTCTTC

J gene: TRBJ1-5
clone size: NA
D gene: TRBD1
V gene: TRBV2
CDR3 protein: CASSVDRGQNQPQHF
CDR3 DNA: TGTGCCAGCAGTGTAGACAGGGGGCAGAATCAGCCCCAGCATTTT

J gene: TRBJ1-5
clone size: NA
D gene: NA
V gene: TRBV2
CDR3 protein: CASSRSNQPQHF
CDR3 DNA: TGTGCCAGCAGCCGGAGCAATCAGCCCCAGCATTTT

J gene: TRBJ2-5
clone size: NA
D gene: TRBD2
V gene: TRBV5-1
CDR3 protein: CASSYNPTSGGQETQYF
CDR3 DNA: TGCGCCAGCAGTTACAACCCTACTAGCGGGGGACAAGAGACCCAGTACTTC

J gene: TRBJ1-1
clone size: NA
D gene: NA
V gene: TRBV7-3
CDR3 protein: CASSLVSGNTEAFF
CDR3 DNA: TGTGCCAGCAGCTTAGTGTCGGGGAACACTGAAGCTTTCTTT

J gene: TRBJ2-1
clone size: NA
D gene: TRBD2
V gene: TRBV5-1
CDR3 protein: CASSLPLAGGNEQFF
CDR3 DNA: TGCGCCAGCAGCTTGCCTCTAGCGGGGGGGAATGAGCAGTTCTTC

J gene: TRBJ2-1
clone size: NA
D gene: TRBD1
V gene: TRBV5-1
CDR3 protein: CASSLDRGYYNEQFF
CDR3 DNA: TGCGCCAGCAGCTTGGACAGGGGATACTACAATGAGCAGTTCTTC

J gene: TRBJ2-7
clone size: NA
D gene: TRBD1
V gene: TRBV9
CDR3 protein: CASSVAGQGVYEQYF
CDR3 DNA: TGTGCCAGCAGCGTAGCGGGACAGGGTGTATACGAGCAGTACTTC

J gene: TRBJ2-3
clone size: NA
D gene: TRBD2
V gene: TRBV28
CDR3 protein: CASSPGTSGRWSTDTQYF
CDR3 DNA: TGTGCCAGCAGTCCGGGGACTAGCGGGAGGTGGAGCACAGATACGCAGTATTTT

J gene: TRBJ1-3
clone size: NA
D gene: NA
V gene: TRBV5-5
CDR3 protein: CASSPGNTIYF
CDR3 DNA: TGTGCCAGCAGCCCCGGGAACACCATATATTTT

J gene: TRBJ2-1
clone size: NA
D gene: TRBD1
V gene: TRBV28
CDR3 protein: CASSPGQAYNEQFF
CDR3 DNA: TGTGCCAGCAGTCCGGGACAGGCTTACAATGAGCAGTTCTTC

J gene: TRBJ1-2
clone size: NA
D gene: NA
V gene: TRBV28
CDR3 protein: CATRRGNYGYTF
CDR3 DNA: TGTGCCACCCGTCGGGGGAACTATGGCTACACCTTC

J gene: TRBJ2-7
clone size: NA
D gene: TRBD2
V gene: TRBV28
CDR3 protein: CASSLAGGPYEQYF
CDR3 DNA: TGTGCCAGCAGTTTAGCGGGAGGGCCCTACGAGCAGTACTTC

J gene: TRBJ2-7
clone size: few
D gene: NA
V gene: TRBV19
CDR3 protein: CASTSQDSPYEQYF
CDR3 DNA: TGTGCCAGTACCTCCCAGGACAGCCCCTACGAGCAGTACTTC

J gene: TRBJ2-1
clone size: NA
D gene: TRBD1
V gene: TRBV7-9
CDR3 protein: CSSTGDRGTSYNEQFF
CDR3 DNA: TGTTCCAGCACCGGGGACAGGGGGACCTCCTACAATGAGCAGTTCTTC

J gene: TRBJ2-5
clone size: NA
D gene: TRBD1
V gene: TRBV5-1
CDR3 protein: CASSLTRQGKETQYF
CDR3 DNA: TGCGCCAGCAGCTTGACGAGACAGGGGAAAGAGACCCAGTACTTC

J gene: TRBJ2-3
clone size: NA
D gene: TRBD2
V gene: TRBV2
CDR3 protein: CASSEGAGGDTQYF
CDR3 DNA: TGTGCCAGCAGTGAAGGGGCGGGAGGAGATACGCAGTATTTT

J gene: TRBJ2-7
clone size: NA
D gene: TRBD1
V gene: TRBV5-1
CDR3 protein: CASSLGTGTGGSEQYF
CDR3 DNA: TGCGCCAGCAGCTTGGGTACCGGGACAGGGGGAAGCGAGCAGTACTTC

J gene: TRBJ1-2
clone size: once
D gene: TRBD1
V gene: TRBV7-9
CDR3 protein: CASSFTLGTGKRYGYTF
CDR3 DNA: TGTGCCAGCAGCTTCACATTGGGGACAGGGAAGAGGTATGGCTACACCTTC

J gene: TRBJ1-5
clone size: NA
D gene: NA
V gene: TRBV30
CDR3 protein: CAWSDQQGNQPQHF
CDR3 DNA: TGTGCCTGGAGCGATCAACAGGGAAATCAGCCCCAGCATTTT